A single sample is the source of the 20 T cell receptor beta chains below, sequenced in a study of vaccination effects on CD4 cells after COVID-19. Which antigens these TCRs recognize remains unknown. Sequencing was performed with immunoSEQ multiplex PCR; in TCRdb, only in-frame clones are kept and a portion is missing. The profile shows tens of thousands of clones, 60% to 85% of them singletons. Antigen-specific CD4+ T cells expanded by the ViraFEST assay with viral peptide pools were then sequenced. Following an approximately ten-day culture, CD4+ T cells were purified. Each participant received a vaccine that was either BNT162b2 or mRNA-1273, given as two doses. Here the sequenced sample was CD4+ T cells from PBMCs cultured with HCoV-OC43 spike peptides, taken after COVID-19 vaccination. Subset here: HCoV-OC43 spike overlapping peptide pool stimulation. The source is a human donor who received a COVID-19 vaccine.

The chain links TRBV3-1 (or the pseudogene TRBV3-2) to TRBJ2-3, with 8 bases identical to TRBD2. The CDR3 sequence is 17 residues long. The germline V gene has CDR1 LGHDT and CDR2 YNNKEL (reference sequence). Germline trimming cut 1 base from V and 2 bases from J; bases unmatched to any gene: 8. DNA of the CDR3: TGTGCCAGCAGCCAAGCATTGGCGGGGGGCACCACAGATACGCAGTATTTT. Its translation: CASSQALAGGTTDTQYF.

CDR3 DNA sequence: TGTGCCAGCAGCTTGTGGGGACAGCCGAACAATGAGCAGTTCTTC. Translated: CASSLWGQPNNEQFF. The chain has TRBV5-5 and TRBJ2-1; 7 bases fit TRBD1. Germline V CDR1 and CDR2: SGHKS, YYEKEE (reference sequence). V shed 1 base, J shed 5 bases, and the junction held 6 bases outside the gene matches. The CDR3 is made up of 15 amino acids.

The chain employs TRBV19 and TRBJ1-5, with D possibly TRBD1 on 5 matching bases. The CDR3 contains 15 residues. Germline lookup yields CDR1 LNHDA and CDR2 SQIVND (reference sequence). Trimming took 5 bases from V and 1 from J, leaving 12 bases between them. CDR3 sequence (DNA): TGTGCCAGTAGTCTACTCCGGGACAGCAATCAGCCCCAGCATTTT. Encoded protein: CASSLLRDSNQPQHF.

Concerning this clone: One junction end does not reproduce the germline sequence, and a read error may be involved. The gene calls are TRBV19 and TRBJ2-6; D perhaps matches TRBD2 (7 bases). This CDR3 contains 18 residues. Germline CDR1 is LNHDA and CDR2 is SQIVND (reference sequence). The CDR3 spells CASRRPGGLSSGDNVLTF. In DNA, the CDR3 is TGTGCCAGTAGGCGCCCGGGGGGCCTCAGCTCTGGGGACAACGTCCTGACTTTC.

This chain connects TRBV24-1 to TRBJ1-5; D is undetermined. V shed 2 bases and J shed 8 bases, with 12 bases lying between them. The CDR3 length is 14 residues. Germline CDR1 is KGHDR and CDR2 is SFDVKD. For the CDR3, the DNA is TGTGCCACCAGTGATTCGAGTATCATCAAGCCCCAGCATTTT. The encoded protein is CATSDSSIIKPQHF.

V and J are TRBV7-8 and TRBJ2-4, with D tentatively TRBD1 (6 bases). This CDR3 is built from 15 residues. The germline V gene encodes CDR1 SGHVS and CDR2 FQNEAQ. Between the trimmed V and J ends, which lost 2 bases and 0 bases, there was a span of 8 bases. The CDR3 reads CASSLNRAAKNIQYF. The CDR3 bases are TGTGCCAGCAGCTTAAACAGGGCAGCCAAAAACATTCAGTACTTC.

V gene TRBV5-1 combines with J gene TRBJ1-2; weak D call: TRBD1 (5 bases). CDR1 SGHRS and CDR2 YFSETQ come from the germline V gene. V lost 2 bases, J lost 2 bases, and 10 bases lay in between. There are 14 residues in the CDR3. The CDR3: CASSLWTSNYGYTF. In DNA, the CDR3 is TGCGCCAGCAGCTTATGGACATCCAACTATGGCTACACCTTC.

This chain connects TRBV7-9 to TRBJ1-6; no clear D gene. V was clipped by 5 bases and J by 8 bases, with 7 bases between them. Germline loops: CDR1 SEHNR, CDR2 FQNEAQ (reference sequence). The CDR3 covers 12 residues. The CDR3 nucleotides are TGTGCCAGCAGCCAGAGAGATTCACCCCTCCACTTT. It codes for CASSQRDSPLHF.

CDR3 region: CASSFRDSGNSYNEQFF. CDR3 bases: TGTGCCAGCAGCTTCAGGGATAGCGGAAACTCCTACAATGAGCAGTTCTTC. This chain uses TRBV7-9 with TRBJ2-1; D is perhaps TRBD2 (6 bases). The V end was cut by 3 bases, the J end by 0 bases, with 15 bases between. CDR3 length equals 17 residues. Looked up from germline, CDR1 is SEHNR and CDR2 is FQNEAQ (reference sequence).

The chain employs TRBV7-2 and TRBJ1-1; D gene ambiguous. Per germline, CDR1 SGHTA and CDR2 FQGNSA. V lost 5 bases and J lost 7, with 20 bases in between. CDR3 size: 15 residues. The CDR3: CASSPWGIGLIEAFF. The DNA of the CDR3 is TGTGCCAGCAGCCCATGGGGTATCGGTTTGATTGAAGCTTTCTTT. The whole variable domain, filled in from reference TRBV7-2 and TRBJ1-1, reads GAGVSQSPSNKVTEKGKDVELRCDPISGHTALYWYRQSLGQGLEFLIYFQGNSAPDKSGLPSDRFSAERTGGSVSTLTIQRTQQEDSAVYLCASSPWGIGLIEAFFGQGTRLTVV.

This chain uses TRBV9 with TRBJ2-2, with D possibly being TRBD1 (6 bases). The CDR3 contains 14 residues. V lost 4 bases, J lost 6 bases, and 13 bases lay in between. Germline CDR1 is SGDLS and CDR2 is YYNGEE. The CDR3 DNA is TGTGCCAGCAGCACCCGTCAGGGGCCCGGGGAGCTGTTTTTT. It encodes CASSTRQGPGELFF.

The sample holds one count of this clone. The V call is TRBV5-1, the J call TRBJ2-5; possible D gene TRBD1, 6 bases. Trimming left V 3 bases short and J 0 bases short, with 9 bases between. In germline, CDR1 is SGHRS, CDR2 YFSETQ. The CDR3 has 14 residues. CDR3 sequence reads: CASSWGHNQETQYF. CDR3 coding DNA: TGCGCCAGCAGCTGGGGACATAACCAAGAGACCCAGTACTTC. The full variable domain, completed using reference TRBV5-1 and TRBJ2-5, is KAGVTQTPRYLIKTRGQQVTLSCSPISGHRSVSWYQQTPGQGLQFLFEYFSETQRNKGNFPGRFSGRQFSNSRSEMNVSTLELGDSALYLCASSWGHNQETQYFGPGTRLLVL.

The J gene is TRBJ2-7, the V gene TRBV19; D remains ambiguous. V lost 9 bases and J 2 bases, leaving 14 bases between the germline ends. This CDR3 contains 13 residues. Germline CDR1 reads LNHDA; CDR2 reads SQIVND (reference sequence). CDR3 sequence: CARSDLCTYEQYV. For the CDR3, the DNA is TGTGCCAGGTCAGACTTATGCACCTACGAGCAGTACGTC.

The chain uses TRBV3-1 (or the pseudogene TRBV3-2) and TRBJ2-5; a possible D gene is TRBD1 (5 bases). The CDR3 is made up of 13 amino acids. CDR1 is LGHDT, CDR2 YNNKEL, per germline (reference sequence). Trimming removed 0 bases from V and 3 bases from J, with 5 bases in between. The CDR3 sequence is CASSQDREETQYF. CDR3 in DNA: TGTGCCAGCAGCCAAGACAGGGAAGAGACCCAGTACTTC.

The rearrangement links TRBV10-3 to TRBJ1-3, with TRBD1 matching over 8 bases. The CDR3 runs 17 residues. Looked up from germline, CDR1 is ENHRY and CDR2 is SYGVKD. V trimming: 3 bases; J trimming: 0 bases; junction bases outside the gene matches: 7. CDR3 in DNA: TGTGCCATCAGTGACGGACAGGGAGCCTCCTCTGGAAACACCATATATTTT. As protein: CAISDGQGASSGNTIYF.

The rearrangement links TRBV11-3 to TRBJ2-2, with 12 bases identical to TRBD2. Germline V gene lookup returns CDR1 SGHNT and CDR2 YENEEA. V was pared by 5 bases and J by 7 bases, with 5 bases of the junction left unmatched. CDR3 length: 15 amino acids. The CDR3 sequence: CASSPTSGGGGELFF. For the CDR3, the DNA is TGTGCCAGCAGCCCGACTAGCGGGGGTGGCGGGGAGCTGTTTTTT.

The rearrangement joins TRBV7-9 to TRBJ2-7; D might be TRBD1 or TRBD2, each matching 5 bases. Germline loops: CDR1 SEHNR, CDR2 FQNEAQ (reference sequence). This CDR3 contains 11 residues. V was trimmed by 1 base and J by 12 bases, leaving 10 bases between them. The CDR3 DNA reads as TGTGCCAGCAGCTTAGGGGGGTTAATGTACGTC. Translating gives CASSLGGLMYV.

The chain links TRBV7-3 to TRBJ2-3; 8 bases map to TRBD1. This CDR3 region has 17 residues. V was clipped by 1 base and J by 1 base; unmatched bases: 7. Germline V CDR1 and CDR2: SGHTA, FQGTGA. Here the CDR3 reads CASSLNPRGLGTDTQYF. CDR3 sequence (DNA): TGTGCCAGCAGCTTAAACCCCAGGGGGCTCGGCACAGATACGCAGTATTTT.

The chain has TRBV12-5 and TRBJ2-7, with 8 bases that match TRBD1. The CDR3 is 13 amino acids. Germline V gene lookup returns CDR1 LGHNT and CDR2 FRNRAP. With V trimmed by 3 bases and J by 7 bases, 5 bases remained unmatched. For the CDR3, the DNA is TGTGCTAGTGGTTTTCAGGGGGCGCGAGAGCAGTACGTC. Encoded protein: CASGFQGAREQYV.

The CDR3 protein is CASSLAVGTGGFNTEAFF. The CDR3 DNA follows: TGTGCCAGCAGCTTAGCCGTGGGGACAGGGGGCTTTAACACTGAAGCTTTCTTT. The gene calls are TRBV7-8 and TRBJ1-1; 12 bases align to TRBD1. Germline V gene data show CDR1 as SGHVS and CDR2 as FQNEAQ. The junction had 7 bases not matched to a gene; V was cut back by 0 bases and J by 2 bases. This CDR3 is 18 amino acids long.